This T cell receptor beta chain came from a study of blood T cell repertoires in COVID-19. Study in general: Samples came from the United States, Italy and Spain, spanning acute and convalescent COVID-19. T cells, B-cell-depleted T cells, or PBMCs supplied cDNA or gDNA.

Only a few counts were recorded for this clone. Adults between roughly 18 and 95 years of age took part from under 30 US areas. The CDR3 runs to 17 residues. Trimming removed 0 bases from V and 5 bases from J; junction bases left unmatched: 10. From germline, CDR1 is MGHRA and CDR2 YSYEKL. As handled by the study authors: Reference gene primer amplification yielded estimated nucleated cell counts. Sequenced by immunoSEQ multiplex PCR; TCRdb stores in-frame clones only, minus some. That table gives V, J and clone size, and the DNA gave D and trimming. The data contain fewer than 200,000 clones, around 83% of them singletons.

Material: PBMCs or T cells enriched from blood (not recorded which). The rearrangement uses TRBV4-1 and TRBJ2-5; TRBD2 matches 9 bases. The receptor comes from a woman aged 45-60 years in a cohort exposed to, infected with or recovered from COVID-19 (not recorded which). CDR3 in DNA: TGCGCCAGCAGCCAAGATAGGGCTAGCGGGATGAGTGAGACCCAGTACTTC. Residues: CASSQDRASGMSETQYF.